Only a few counts were recorded for the clone carrying this T cell receptor beta chain. As yet, its antigen is unknown. The data stem from a study of regulatory T cells in long-lasting Graves disease. Study-level information: Graves' disease counted as persistent after over 5 years of antithyroid drugs with positive TSH receptor antibodies.

The authors built TCR beta libraries using iRepertoire HTBI primers and Arm-PCR of CDR3 regions. TCRdb processed the multiplex PCR reads anew with MiXCR; each CDR3 protein has one entry. The sample contains some 420,000 distinct CDR3 sequences, less than 25% of which appear only once. Time point in this sample: persistent/refractory GD, antithyroid drugs over 5 years with positive TRAb. There was RNA extracted from PBMCs, and the TCR library was made from it. Collection of peripheral blood (nine milliliters) was done using EDTA tubes. Findings and caveats of the study: The small sample size may have reduced accuracy. Persistent disease was characterized by preferential usage of TRBV28, TRBJ1-2 and TRBJ2-5.

V gave up 7 bases and J gave up 3 bases, with 9 bases separating them. The CDR3 is 12 amino acids. The chain joins TRBV12-3 or TRBV12-4 to TRBJ2-5; maybe TRBD1 (5 bases). This TCR was sampled from a female donor with Graves disease. Material: peripheral blood mononuclear cells (PBMCs), obtained when the disease was refractory, from a patient treated with antithyroid drugs. The CDR3 protein is CASNLGEETQYF. The CDR3 DNA follows: TGTGCCAGCAACCTAGGGGAAGAGACCCAGTACTTC.